This T cell receptor (beta chain) was identified in a study of shared clonotypes between healthy human individuals (dated by TCRdb to about 2020). In terms of the full investigation: The cohort included a few men and a couple of women between 18 and 49 years of age. For each donor, three plates each were used for CD4 naive and CD4 memory, two plates were used for CD8 naive, and one plate was used for CD8 memory. The study deeply sequenced blood TCR repertoires of about five healthy adults to estimate repertoire size and the extent of clonotype sharing between individuals. To increase sequencing depth and limit assay-specific biases, different laboratories used diverse techniques to prepare libraries and sequence TCR repertoires. Each donor's leukapheresis produced roughly between roughly 0.85 and 10 billion PBMCs.

Donors were healthy HIV-negative adults with no recently reported acute infections or vaccinations. Only Caucasian adults living in Nashville, Tennessee, USA were represented among the donors. CD4+ T cells were enriched through magnetic negative selection, after which naive cells were positively selected on CD45RA and the remaining negative fraction served as the memory subset. After blood collection by leukapheresis, PBMCs were isolated using Ficoll-Histopaque density gradient centrifugation and then cryopreserved in the vapor phase of liquid nitrogen. Analytical flow cytometry was used to check the purity and quantity of each magnetically sorted T cell population. Genomic DNA was isolated from each sorted fraction and quantified by UV absorbance on a Nanodrop 2000c. Using the deep immunoSEQ assay, multiplex PCR amplified TCR CDR3 regions from genomic DNA. Genomic DNA extracted from each cell subset was distributed evenly over all wells of several immunoSEQ 96-well plates, and each plate served as one replicate. For sorted subsets, each replicate PCR was loaded with 200 to 250 ng genomic DNA, equivalent to 30,000 or so T cell genomes. Purified libraries were quantified with a Qubit 3.0 fluorometer, sized on a Bioanalyzer 2100, and re-quantified with the KAPA Library Quantification kit. Each immunoSEQ 96-well plate was sequenced on its own single-read 150-cycle Illumina NextSeq 550 flow cell. Per the source publication's procedure: Because the immunoSEQ output included only junctional sequences and no quality scores, the filtering could not be the same as the filtering used for full-length reads. Sequences were annotated with PyIR, a Python wrapper for IgBLAST v1.9, and V/J genes and CDR3 were assigned using IMGT germline references. Reads with weak V/J assignments (E-value above 1e-6), missing CDR3, stop codons, out-of-frame junctions, or ambiguous translated residues were removed. A V3J clonotype was defined by an identical inferred V gene, J gene, and CDR3 amino acid sequence. The percentage overlap between two repertoires was calculated by dividing the number of shared unique clonotypes by the size of the smaller repertoire. Richness of each repertoire was evaluated using RTK rarefaction, the Chao1 estimator, and Recon v2.1 estimates of unobserved clonotypes. For all TCRbeta clonotypes obtained by the gDNA method from a handful of donors, generation probabilities were computed with OLGA. TCRdb re-hosts the immuneACCESS table, in-frame sequences only. Its copies lack some clones; in the studies checked, an unresolved V gene accounts for under half of them, and the cause for the rest is not known. That table is the source of V, J and clone size, and D and trimming were worked out from the DNA. The sample has 1.4 million to 1.5 million clones on record, over 95% of them singletons. The ten largest clones take up about 1.2% of the sample.

On the study overall, not on this receptor specifically: About 5% of naive CD4, roughly 3.6% of naive CD8, approximately 2.2% of memory CD4, and 0.4% of memory CD8 clonotypes were shared across a few donors. Based on pairwise subsampling, the degree of clonotype sharing among donors was expected to be affected by sequencing depth. Sampling was limited to blood, and TCR repertoires in tissue likely differ from TCR repertoires in blood. The genetic and exposure-history diversity represented was limited by the small number of donors. Incomplete sequencing was indicated by rarefaction of sorted-subset datasets, despite the large sequencing depth. Compared with non-shared clonotypes, clonotypes shared by all four sorted-subset donors had higher generation probabilities. Larger estimated clonotype richness was generally found for naive subsets than for memory subsets.

On this clone: Its antigen specificity is not known. There are no base qualities to consult, and no much larger clone falls within one base.

This clonotype was sampled from a man aged 25-45 years in good health. What was sequenced was naive CD4+ T cells sorted from blood. Read against the paper, the sample's cell subset or site label means: CD45RA+ positively selected.

The nucleotide sequence reads TGTGCCAGCAGTAAACAGGGGGCACAGACCCAGTACTTC. Translated, this gives CASSKQGAQTQYF. The V gene is TRBV6-5 and the J gene is TRBJ2-5, with 9 central nucleotides matching TRBD1. V and J are trimmed by 5 bases and 6 bases, and the gene matches miss 4 bases of the junction. The CDR3 contains 13 residues, cysteine and phenylalanine counted. This entry keeps only the CDR3 DNA: 39 bases, framed from base 1. The germline V gene sets CDR1 to MNHEY and CDR2 to SVGAGI.